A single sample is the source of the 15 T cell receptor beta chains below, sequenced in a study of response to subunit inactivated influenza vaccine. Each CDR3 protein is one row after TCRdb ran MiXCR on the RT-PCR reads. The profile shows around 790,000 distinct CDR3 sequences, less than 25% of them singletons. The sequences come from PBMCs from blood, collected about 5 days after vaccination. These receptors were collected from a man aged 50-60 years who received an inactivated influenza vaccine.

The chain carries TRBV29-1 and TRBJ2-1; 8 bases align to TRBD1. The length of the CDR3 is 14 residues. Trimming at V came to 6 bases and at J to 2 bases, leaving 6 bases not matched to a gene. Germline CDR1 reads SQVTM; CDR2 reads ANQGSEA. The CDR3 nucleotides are TGCAGCGTGTTGACAGGGGCGACCTACAATGAGCAGTTCTTC. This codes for CSVLTGATYNEQFF.

The DNA of the CDR3 is TGCGCCAGCAGCCTCCGTCCGGGGGAGAAGCAGTACTTC. Protein product: CASSLRPGEKQYF. The J gene is TRBJ2-7, the V gene TRBV4-3; weak D call: TRBD2 (6 bases). The germline gives CDR1 LGHNA, CDR2 YSLEER. The V gene lost 4 bases and the J gene lost 8 bases, with 15 bases spanning the gap. This CDR3 comprises 13 residues.

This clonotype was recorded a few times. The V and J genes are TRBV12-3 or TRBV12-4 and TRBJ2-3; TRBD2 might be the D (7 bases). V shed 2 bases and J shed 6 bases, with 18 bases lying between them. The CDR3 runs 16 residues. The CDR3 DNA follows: TGTGCCAGCAGTTTAAGAATTCGGGGGGCCACGGATACGCAGTATTTT. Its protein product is CASSLRIRGATDTQYF.

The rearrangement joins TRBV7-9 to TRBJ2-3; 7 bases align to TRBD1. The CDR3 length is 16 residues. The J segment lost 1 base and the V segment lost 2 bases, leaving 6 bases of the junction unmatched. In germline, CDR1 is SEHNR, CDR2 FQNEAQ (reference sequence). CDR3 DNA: TGTGCCAGCAGCTTAATGACAGGGTGGGGCACAGATACGCAGTATTTT. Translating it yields CASSLMTGWGTDTQYF.

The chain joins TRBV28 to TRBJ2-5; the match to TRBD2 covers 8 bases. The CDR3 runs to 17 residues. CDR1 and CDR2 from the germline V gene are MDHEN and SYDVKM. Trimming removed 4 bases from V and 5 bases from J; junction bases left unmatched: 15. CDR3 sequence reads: CASSSASGSYRGETQYF. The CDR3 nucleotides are TGTGCCAGCAGTTCAGCCAGCGGGAGCTACCGCGGGGAGACCCAGTACTTC.

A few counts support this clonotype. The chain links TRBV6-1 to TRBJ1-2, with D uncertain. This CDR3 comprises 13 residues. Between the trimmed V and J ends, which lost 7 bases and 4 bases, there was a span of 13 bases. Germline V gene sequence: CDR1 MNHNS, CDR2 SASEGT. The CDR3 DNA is TGTGCCAGCACGACTCTGGGTGGCTATGGCTACACCTTC. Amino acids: CASTTLGGYGYTF.

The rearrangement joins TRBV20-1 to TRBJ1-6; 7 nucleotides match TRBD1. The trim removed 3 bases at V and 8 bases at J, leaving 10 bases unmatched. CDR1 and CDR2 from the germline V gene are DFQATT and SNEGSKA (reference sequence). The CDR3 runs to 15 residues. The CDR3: CSARPSTGAYSPLHF. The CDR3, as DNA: TGCAGTGCTAGGCCATCTACAGGGGCCTATTCACCCCTCCACTTT.

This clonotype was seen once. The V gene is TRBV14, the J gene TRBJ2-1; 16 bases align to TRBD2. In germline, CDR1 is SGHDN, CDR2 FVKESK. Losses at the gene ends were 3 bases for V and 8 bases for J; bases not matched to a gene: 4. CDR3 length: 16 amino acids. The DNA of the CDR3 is TGTGCCAGCAGCCAGGGACTAGCGGGAGGGAAGTATGAGCAGTTCTTC. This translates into CASSQGLAGGKYEQFF.

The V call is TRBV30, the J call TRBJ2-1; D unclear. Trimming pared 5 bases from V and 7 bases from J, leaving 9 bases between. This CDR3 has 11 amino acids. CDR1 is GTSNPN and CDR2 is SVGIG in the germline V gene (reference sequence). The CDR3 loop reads CAWSGGNEQFF. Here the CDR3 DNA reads TGTGCCTGGTCGGGCGGTAATGAGCAGTTCTTC. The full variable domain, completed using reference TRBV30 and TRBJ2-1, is SQTIHQWPATLVQPVGSPLSLECTVEGTSNPNLYWYRQAAGRGLQLLFYSVGIGQISSEVPQNLSASRPQDRQFILSSKKLLLSDSGFYLCAWSGGNEQFFGPGTRLTVL.

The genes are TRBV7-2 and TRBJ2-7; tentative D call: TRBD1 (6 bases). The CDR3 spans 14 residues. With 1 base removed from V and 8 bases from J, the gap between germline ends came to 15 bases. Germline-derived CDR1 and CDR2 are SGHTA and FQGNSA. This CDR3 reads CASSLGSTGYKQYF. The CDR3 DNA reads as TGTGCCAGCAGCTTAGGGTCAACAGGGTATAAGCAGTACTTC.

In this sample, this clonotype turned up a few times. CDR3 loop: CSAPTLPTEEQYF. CDR3 sequence (DNA): TGCAGTGCTCCCACTCTTCCGACGGAGGAGCAGTACTTC. The chain carries TRBV20-1 and TRBJ2-7; D is unclear. V lost 5 bases and J 7 bases, leaving 18 bases between the germline ends. Germline CDR1 reads DFQATT; CDR2 reads SNEGSKA (reference sequence). This CDR3 is 13 amino acids long.

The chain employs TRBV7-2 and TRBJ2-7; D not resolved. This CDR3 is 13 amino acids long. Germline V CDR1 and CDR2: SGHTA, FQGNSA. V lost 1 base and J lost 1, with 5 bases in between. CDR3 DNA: TGTGCCAGCAGCTTAGGCAAGTCCTACGAGCAGTACTTC. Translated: CASSLGKSYEQYF.

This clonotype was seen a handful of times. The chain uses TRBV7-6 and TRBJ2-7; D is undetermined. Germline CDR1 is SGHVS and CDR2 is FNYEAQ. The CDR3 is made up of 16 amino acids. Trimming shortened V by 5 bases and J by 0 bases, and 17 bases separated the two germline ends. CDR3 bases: TGTGCCAGCAGCCCCCTCCCGGGCCTGAGCTCCTACGAGCAGTACTTC. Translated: CASSPLPGLSSYEQYF.

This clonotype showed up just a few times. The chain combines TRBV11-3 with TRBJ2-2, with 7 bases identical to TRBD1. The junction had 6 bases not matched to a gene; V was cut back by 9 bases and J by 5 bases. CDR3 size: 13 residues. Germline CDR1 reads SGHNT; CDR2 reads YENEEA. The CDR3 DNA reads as TGTGCCAGTTCGGACAGGATTACCGGGGAGCTGTTTTTT. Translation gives CASSDRITGELFF.

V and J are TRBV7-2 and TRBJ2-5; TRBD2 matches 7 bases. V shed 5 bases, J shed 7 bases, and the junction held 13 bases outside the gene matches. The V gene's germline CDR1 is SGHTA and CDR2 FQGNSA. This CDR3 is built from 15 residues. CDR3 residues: CASSGPGPSGGTQYF. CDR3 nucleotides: TGTGCCAGCAGCGGGCCGGGGCCTAGCGGCGGGACCCAGTACTTC.